The rows below give T cell receptor beta chains drawn from one sample of a study of read filtering for tumor transcriptome and immune sequencing. TCRdb redid the calling of the reads with MiXCR, one entry per CDR3 protein. The sample records 100,000 to 150,000 distinct CDR3 sequences, under 15% being singletons. The sequenced sample consisted of a population of CD138-negative cells sorted from bone marrow. The receptors shown here come from a donor aged 40 or over with multiple myeloma. Both conserved end residues are part of each CDR3. The D gene is left open where the match is weak. Rows give clone size only sometimes, using once, few, many, or a class for an expanded clone.

D gene	V gene	J gene	clone size	CDR3 DNA	CDR3 protein
TRBD1	TRBV7-9	TRBJ2-1	many	TGTGCCAGCAGCCCCCGAGACAGGGGTTCAAATGAGCAGTTCTTC	CASSPRDRGSNEQFF
.	TRBV27	TRBJ2-3	many	TGTGCCAGCTGGCGGCAGGACACAGATACGCAGTATTTT	CASWRQDTDTQYF
.	TRBV6-2/TRBV6-3	TRBJ1-5	medium-sized	TGTGCCAGCAGTTACTCCGGGGGCGGGACTCAGCCCCAGCATTTT	CASSYSGGGTQPQHF
.	TRBV12-3/TRBV12-4	TRBJ2-3	.	TGTGCCAGCAGTTTCCTAAGCACAGATACGCAGTATTTT	CASSFLSTDTQYF
.	TRBV7-8	TRBJ1-5	.	TGTGCCAGCAGCCTGAGCCGGGCCCTTAGCAAACAGCCCCAGCATTTT	CASSLSRALSKQPQHF
TRBD1	TRBV7-3	TRBJ2-1	many	TGTGCCAGCAGCTCCCCCCCACAGGGGCGAGGGTACAATGAGCAGTTCTTC	CASSSPPQGRGYNEQFF
TRBD2	TRBV7-9	TRBJ2-7	.	TGTGCCAGCGAACCTAGCGGGAGCTCCTACGAGCAGTACTTC	CASEPSGSSYEQYF
TRBD1	TRBV20-1	TRBJ1-5	many	TGCAGTGCTAGACTGACAGGGGTGGGGCAGCCCCAGCATTTT	CSARLTGVGQPQHF
.	TRBV11-2	TRBJ2-7	many	TGTGCCAGCAGCTCTCGGCCCACCTCCTACGAGCAGTACTTC	CASSSRPTSYEQYF
.	TRBV5-1	TRBJ2-3	.	TGCGCCAGCAGCTTCCGGGGACAAATCACAGATACGCAGTATTTT	CASSFRGQITDTQYF
.	TRBV29-1	TRBJ2-5	many	TGCAGCGTTGAAGGGCGCGAACCAGAGACCCAGTACTTC	CSVEGREPETQYF
.	TRBV10-3	TRBJ2-3	.	TGTGCCATCACGAGGGACCCTCCTACAGATACGCAGTATTTT	CAITRDPPTDTQYF
.	TRBV20-1	TRBJ2-7	few	TGCAGTGCTGCAGACTACGAGCAGTACTTC	CSAADYEQYF
.	TRBV6-2/TRBV6-3	TRBJ2-7	many	TGTGCCAGCAGTTACCTCAGGACTACCTCGGGAGAGCAGTACTTC	CASSYLRTTSGEQYF
.	TRBV4-1	TRBJ1-4	many	TGCGCCAGCAGCCCTGACCCAGGGATGACCGCAACTAATGAAAAACTGTTTTTT	CASSPDPGMTATNEKLFF
.	TRBV29-1	TRBJ2-3	many	TGCAGCGTTGGAGTGACCGGCACAGATACGCAGTATTTT	CSVGVTGTDTQYF
.	TRBV7-2	TRBJ2-5	many	TGTGCCAGCAGCTCCGTGGGGACCCAGTACTTC	CASSSVGTQYF
.	TRBV19	TRBJ1-5	.	TGTGCCAGTAGTATTGAGTATAGCAATCAGCCCCAGCATTTT	CASSIEYSNQPQHF
TRBD2	TRBV11-2	TRBJ2-3	few	TGTGCCAGCAGCCCCTTGAGCGGGGGGCAGGGAGATACGCAGTATTTT	CASSPLSGGQGDTQYF
TRBD2	TRBV3-1	TRBJ2-1	many	TGTGCCAGCAGCTCCGGGACTAGCGGGAGTTGGTACAATGAGCAGTTCTTC	CASSSGTSGSWYNEQFF
.	TRBV18	TRBJ2-7	many	TGTGCCAGCTCACCACCGACACAGGGCACCTACGAGCAGTACTTC	CASSPPTQGTYEQYF
TRBD1	TRBV19	TRBJ1-1	few	TGTGCCTCCAAGGCCCCGCGGACAGGGGGCCTGAACACTGAAGCTTTCTTT	CASKAPRTGGLNTEAFF
TRBD1	TRBV19	TRBJ1-5	.	TGTGCCAGTAGTAATTACAGGGGGCGCGATCAGCCCCAGCATTTT	CASSNYRGRDQPQHF
TRBD2	TRBV7-3	TRBJ2-1	many	TGTGCCAGCAGCTTAAAGGGCGGGAGCAGCTCCTACAATGAGCAGTTCTTC	CASSLKGGSSSYNEQFF
TRBD1	TRBV7-2	TRBJ2-7	many	TGTGCCAGCAGCCCCCAGACAGGGTTTGAGTACGAGCAGTACTTC	CASSPQTGFEYEQYF
.	TRBV30	TRBJ2-3	many	TGTGCCTGGAGTGTACGCGGGGGCGTTAATACGCAGTATTTT	CAWSVRGGVNTQYF
TRBD1	TRBV7-6	TRBJ1-5	.	TGTGCCAGCAGCTTAGGGACAGGGACACCTGATAGCAATCAGCCCCAGCATTTT	CASSLGTGTPDSNQPQHF